A selection of T cell receptor beta chains follows, all from one sample in a study of cytomegalovirus exposure and HLA in healthy donors. The table came from immunoSEQ multiplex PCR; TCRdb's copy has only in-frame clones and leaves some out. Among about 140,000 clones listed, about three quarters were seen once. Sequenced input: PBMCs. Every receptor here comes from a male donor in good health and CMV-seronegative. The CDR3 runs from the conserved cysteine through the conserved F or W. Fields, in order: J gene, V gene, CDR3 protein.

j_gene: TRBJ2-1
v_gene: TRBV10-2
CDR3aa: CASSARQGHYNEQFF

j_gene: TRBJ1-1
v_gene: TRBV18
CDR3aa: CASSLTGEFAEAFF

j_gene: TRBJ2-3
v_gene: TRBV5-6
CDR3aa: CASSFSTSGHTDTQYF

j_gene: TRBJ2-5
v_gene: TRBV4-1
CDR3aa: CASSRSGRETQYF

j_gene: TRBJ1-4
v_gene: TRBV4-3
CDR3aa: CASSRAPGQGSEKLFF

j_gene: TRBJ2-7
v_gene: TRBV30
CDR3aa: CAWNRGGPSGYEQYF

j_gene: TRBJ1-2
v_gene: TRBV7-2
CDR3aa: CASSLQGDYGYTF

j_gene: TRBJ2-2
v_gene: TRBV5-4
CDR3aa: CASSLKTGQGGGELFF

j_gene: TRBJ1-5
v_gene: TRBV6-1
CDR3aa: CASSEGTENQPQHF

j_gene: TRBJ1-1
v_gene: TRBV19
CDR3aa: CASRVQGMNTEAFF

j_gene: TRBJ2-1
v_gene: TRBV5-1
CDR3aa: CASSPGTGSRNEQFF

j_gene: TRBJ2-5
v_gene: TRBV11-2
CDR3aa: CASSLVLEFQETQYF

j_gene: TRBJ1-6
v_gene: TRBV6-6
CDR3aa: CASAWTGENLHF

j_gene: TRBJ1-1
v_gene: TRBV5-1
CDR3aa: CASSSGSGGLTNTEAFF

j_gene: TRBJ1-2
v_gene: TRBV18
CDR3aa: CASSPPEWRNGYTF

j_gene: TRBJ2-7
v_gene: TRBV9
CDR3aa: CASSVGPSGGSYEQYF

j_gene: TRBJ1-1
v_gene: TRBV2
CDR3aa: CASRPQLGSNTEAFF

j_gene: TRBJ2-5
v_gene: TRBV5-4
CDR3aa: CASSPRGLQETQYF

j_gene: TRBJ2-1
v_gene: TRBV7-9
CDR3aa: CASSLDRNLFPNEQFF

j_gene: TRBJ1-2
v_gene: TRBV6-5
CDR3aa: CASSQGGSYGYTF

j_gene: TRBJ2-1
v_gene: TRBV11-2
CDR3aa: CASSLDPGLNNEQFF

j_gene: TRBJ2-3
v_gene: TRBV4-1
CDR3aa: CASSQESPSGGTDTQYF

j_gene: TRBJ1-5
v_gene: TRBV5-6
CDR3aa: CASSWGGLSNQPQHF

j_gene: TRBJ1-4
v_gene: TRBV2
CDR3aa: CASLSQGARFGEKLFF

j_gene: TRBJ2-5
v_gene: TRBV12-5
CDR3aa: CASGRGRDRATLETQYF

j_gene: TRBJ2-7
v_gene: TRBV19
CDR3aa: CASSIRQGSPGYEQYF

j_gene: TRBJ1-5
v_gene: TRBV7-8
CDR3aa: CASSHLAGNQPQHF

j_gene: TRBJ2-4
v_gene: TRBV5-1
CDR3aa: CASSFSYGTGAKNIQYF

j_gene: TRBJ1-1
v_gene: TRBV10-2
CDR3aa: CASSENGGNTEAFF

j_gene: TRBJ2-7
v_gene: TRBV6-6
CDR3aa: CASSMGLAGYEQYF

j_gene: TRBJ2-7
v_gene: TRBV18
CDR3aa: CASSLLAPSSYEQYF

j_gene: TRBJ2-1
v_gene: TRBV11-3
CDR3aa: CASSSPSGYNEQFF

j_gene: TRBJ2-1
v_gene: TRBV20-1
CDR3aa: CSAIGPGEQFF

j_gene: TRBJ2-2
v_gene: TRBV7-3
CDR3aa: CASSPKSVPPGELFF

j_gene: TRBJ2-5
v_gene: TRBV6-6
CDR3aa: CASSRDRGGLRTQYF

j_gene: TRBJ2-3
v_gene: TRBV7-8
CDR3aa: CASSPLAGGNTDTQYF

j_gene: TRBJ2-5
v_gene: TRBV29-1
CDR3aa: CSVGGSRHDQETQYF

j_gene: TRBJ1-5
v_gene: TRBV10-3
CDR3aa: CAISELRGPQHF

j_gene: TRBJ1-4
v_gene: TRBV6-1
CDR3aa: CASRQTGSPNEKLFF

j_gene: TRBJ2-1
v_gene: TRBV6-4
CDR3aa: CASSGKGLAGHNEQFF

j_gene: TRBJ1-1
v_gene: TRBV6-1
CDR3aa: CASSEVQETEAFF

j_gene: TRBJ2-3
v_gene: TRBV28
CDR3aa: CASSLTGMGTDTQYF

j_gene: TRBJ2-5
v_gene: TRBV5-1
CDR3aa: CASSQVAGEGQTQYF

j_gene: TRBJ1-3
v_gene: TRBV18
CDR3aa: CASSPRTGPSGNTIYF

j_gene: TRBJ1-1
v_gene: TRBV7-3
CDR3aa: CASSLKGHRVITEAFF

j_gene: TRBJ2-3
v_gene: TRBV6-5
CDR3aa: CASSFSASSTDTQYF

j_gene: TRBJ2-1
v_gene: TRBV19
CDR3aa: CASRLAGSVRNEQFF

j_gene: TRBJ2-7
v_gene: TRBV21-1
CDR3aa: CASSKGGPDESSYEQYF

j_gene: TRBJ2-1
v_gene: TRBV5-1
CDR3aa: CASNVQGRDRGYNEQFF

j_gene: TRBJ2-5
v_gene: TRBV4-3
CDR3aa: CASSRLTGVQETQYF

j_gene: TRBJ2-7
v_gene: TRBV7-2
CDR3aa: CASSSAGQSSYEQYF

j_gene: TRBJ1-5
v_gene: TRBV7-9
CDR3aa: CASSPTGGRNQPQHF

j_gene: TRBJ2-1
v_gene: TRBV6-6
CDR3aa: CASRPGTPSYNEQFF

j_gene: TRBJ2-5
v_gene: TRBV6-5
CDR3aa: CASSRRTDRETQYF

j_gene: TRBJ1-2
v_gene: TRBV6-1
CDR3aa: CASSTVGGPYGYTF

j_gene: TRBJ2-3
v_gene: TRBV4-3
CDR3aa: CASRRGLDQDTQYF

j_gene: TRBJ2-1
v_gene: TRBV9
CDR3aa: CASSVVGLAGVSWVNEQFF

j_gene: TRBJ2-1
v_gene: TRBV10-1
CDR3aa: CASRLTSGTEQFF